The entry below gives a single T cell receptor (beta chain) sequence along with its context. Its antigen is unidentified. The PCR made use of 60 Vbeta and 13 Jbeta primers. TCRdb keeps only in-frame clones here, not all; method: immunoSEQ multiplex PCR. This table has around 100,000 clones, approximately 70% appearing once. The record originates from a study of cytomegalovirus exposure and HLA in healthy donors. On the study more broadly: HLA-typed donors were the source of tens of millions of unique TCRs held in an early data release. Whole-study findings and limits: The study dropped some indistinguishable V segments, TRBV6-2 and TRBV6-3 among them. In a later analysis, specific HLA alleles were associated with 15,000 to 20,000 TCR beta sequences at a 0.05 false discovery rate. Productive rates of about 87% or about 30% were seen for most TCR beta V segments in an earlier analysis.

The V gene lost 1 base and the J gene lost 1 base, with 11 bases spanning the gap. Germline CDR1 and CDR2: SGHRS and YFSETQ. The CDR3 is 15 residues long. Sequenced material: PBMCs. The chain carries TRBV5-1 and TRBJ1-1; D possibly corresponds to TRBD1 (5 bases). This receptor was taken from a man aged 40-49 years in good health and CMV-seropositive. CDR3 sequence: CASSLFGRENTEAFF. The CDR3 nucleotides are TGCGCCAGCAGCTTGTTTGGCAGGGAGAACACTGAAGCTTTCTTT.